What follows is one T cell receptor beta chain and its context. No antigen is known for it. This sample was included in a study of PD-1 blockade in classical Hodgkin lymphoma. The study, taken as a whole, reports: Differences between repertoires have undefined causes, possibly disease activity or prior therapy.

Noted time point: newly diagnosed, previously untreated cHL patient sample. The authors used newly diagnosed, untreated classical Hodgkin lymphoma PBMCs as comparison. Data came from immunoSEQ multiplex PCR; TCRdb stores just in-frame clones and leaves some out. The data show fewer than 35,000 clones, 80% to 95% seen once. Germline V lookup: CDR1 MDHEN, CDR2 SYDVKM. The CDR3 totals 13 residues. Trimming pared 8 bases from V and 0 bases from J, leaving 7 bases between. This TCR came from a human donor with classical Hodgkin lymphoma. This chain uses TRBV28 with TRBJ1-4; D uncertain. Specimen: peripheral blood mononuclear cells (PBMCs). The CDR3 nucleotides read TGTGCCAGCGGGTCGGCAACTAATGAAAAACTGTTTTTT. As protein: CASGSATNEKLFF.